This T cell receptor (beta chain) is from a study of molecular identifiers for immune sequencing clone quantification. The CDR3 covers 17 residues. Per germline, CDR1 SGHVS and CDR2 FNYEAQ. The V segment lost 1 base and the J segment 0 bases; nucleotides outside the gene matches: 3. TCRdb independently ran MiXCR on the PCR reads; one entry per CDR3 protein. The sample holds 35,000 to 40,000 distinct CDR3 sequences, 15% to 20% seen once. This clonotype was picked up many times. The sequencing input was naive CD8+ T cells from blood, with Jurkat cell RNA spiked in. Subset meaning: FACS-sorted CD8+CD4-CCR7+CD45RA+ naive T cells. V is TRBV7-6 and J is TRBJ2-3; 11 nucleotides line up with TRBD2. This TCR came from a human donor in good health. Some libraries in this study had Jurkat cell RNA spiked in. The CDR3 loop is CASSLDIAGGSTDTQYF. The CDR3 region has the DNA TGTGCCAGCAGCTTAGATATAGCGGGGGGGAGCACAGATACGCAGTATTTT.